This T cell receptor (beta chain) was sequenced during a study of blood T cell repertoires in COVID-19. Produced via immunoSEQ multiplex PCR; TCRdb's table is partial and in-frame only. This sample has approximately 300,000 clones, with about nine tenths found just once. The length of the CDR3 is 13 residues. Germline V gene sequence: CDR1 MDHEN, CDR2 SYDVKM. V lost 6 bases, J lost 1 base, and 10 bases lay in between. The sample taken for sequencing was peripheral blood. V gene TRBV28 combines with J gene TRBJ2-7, with D tentatively TRBD2 (6 bases). This receptor was taken from a woman aged 25 to 39 with COVID-19, enrolled during active disease. CDR3: CASSQGLSYEQYV. In DNA, the CDR3 is TGTGCCAGCAGCCAGGGACTGTCCTACGAGCAGTACGTC.